This entry describes one TCR beta chain. Its target is not known. It was with 60 Vbeta and 13 Jbeta primers that the PCR ran. Profiling relied on immunoSEQ multiplex PCR, and the TCRdb table lists in-frame clones only, not all of them. The sample carries roughly 120,000 clones, approximately 80% recorded once. These data originate in a study of cytomegalovirus exposure and HLA in healthy donors. CDR3 length: 14 amino acids. Trimming at V came to 1 base and at J to 14 bases, leaving 11 bases not matched to a gene. CDR1 LNHDA and CDR2 SQIVND come from the germline V gene (reference sequence). Overall study results and limits: The authors later found TCR association rates varying by HLA locus, with DRB1 most and HLA-C fewest. Cytomegalovirus association was listed for 164 TCR beta chains.

Sequenced sample: PBMCs. This clonotype was obtained from a middle-aged woman in good health and CMV-seropositive. This chain uses TRBV19 with TRBJ2-1; 7 bases line up with TRBD2. CDR3 loop: CASSIAPGPGGEFF. The CDR3, as DNA: TGTGCCAGTAGTATAGCCCCGGGCCCTGGGGGGGAGTTCTTC.